A single sample is the source of the 29 T cell receptor beta chains below, sequenced in a study of control samples from healthy donors and cancer patients. Only in-frame clones appear in the TCRdb table, and some are missing; sequencing was by immunoSEQ multiplex PCR. This sample has roughly 180,000 clones, with approximately 91% found just once. The source material was blood. Receptor source: a woman aged 40 to 50 in good health.

The chain is built from TRBV2 and TRBJ1-6; D is unclear. The germline V gene has CDR1 SNHLY and CDR2 FYNNEI. Trimming removed 7 bases from V and 13 bases from J, with 17 bases in between. The CDR3 runs to 13 residues. CDR3: CASIREHIGPLHF. CDR3 coding DNA: TGTGCCAGCATTCGGGAACATATCGGGCCCCTCCACTTT.

This clone has only one observation. The chain's CDR3 is CASSSGQTDTQYF. The CDR3, as DNA: TGTGCCAGCAGCTCTGGACAGACAGATACGCAGTATTTT. The chain combines TRBV11-1 with TRBJ2-3, with a weak D call TRBD1 (6 bases). The germline V gene encodes CDR1 SGHAT and CDR2 FQDESV (reference sequence). V shed 4 bases and J shed 3 bases, with 8 bases lying between them. This CDR3 region has 13 residues.

This chain joins TRBV19 and TRBJ2-2, with 12 positions matching TRBD2. CDR3 size: 22 residues. Losses at the gene ends were 4 bases for V and 0 bases for J; bases not matched to a gene: 18. Germline lookup yields CDR1 LNHDA and CDR2 SQIVND (reference sequence). The CDR3 sequence: CASSTRLAGVFTDSSNTGELFF. The CDR3 nucleotides are TGTGCCAGTAGTACTAGACTAGCGGGGGTATTCACTGATTCCTCGAACACCGGGGAGCTGTTTTTT.

This clone occurred a few times. The chain uses TRBV5-7 and TRBJ1-6; D is ambiguous. TRBV5-7 is reported as an ORF; its role is uncertain. The CDR3 contains 14 residues. V shed 0 bases and J shed 7 bases, with 8 bases lying between them. The CDR3 is CASSLVQRNSPLHF. CDR3 nucleotides: TGTGCCAGCAGCTTGGTACAGCGAAATTCACCCCTCCACTTT.

V usage is TRBV7-9 and J usage is TRBJ1-3, with TRBD1 identical over 7 bases. V lost 1 base to trimming and J lost 0 bases; unmatched junction nucleotides: 6. Germline CDR1 and CDR2: SEHNR and FQNEAQ (reference sequence). The CDR3 is made up of 17 amino acids. CDR3 amino acids: CASSLGGTANSGNTIYF. The CDR3, as DNA: TGTGCCAGCAGCTTAGGTGGGACAGCGAACTCTGGAAACACCATATATTTT.

This chain connects TRBV3-1 (or the pseudogene TRBV3-2) to TRBJ2-1; D possibly corresponds to TRBD2 (5 bases). The CDR3 is 18 residues long. Germline assignment: CDR1 LGHDT and CDR2 YNNKEL (reference sequence). V lost 4 bases, J lost 0 bases, and 19 bases lay in between. As DNA, the CDR3 is TGTGCCAGCAGCCGCCCGGGGAGCGGCTCGAGCTCCTACAATGAGCAGTTCTTC. Amino acids: CASSRPGSGSSSYNEQFF.

The chain joins TRBV5-4 to TRBJ2-7; 10 positions match TRBD1. CDR3 length: 15 residues. With V trimmed by 3 bases and J by 3 bases, 6 bases remained unmatched. Germline V gives CDR1 SGHNT, CDR2 YYREEE (reference sequence). Here the CDR3 reads CASSYGGTGDYEQYF. The CDR3, as DNA: TGTGCCAGCAGCTATGGGGGGACAGGGGACTACGAGCAGTACTTC. The whole variable domain, filled in from reference TRBV5-4 and TRBJ2-7, reads ETGVTQSPTHLIKTRGQQVTLRCSSQSGHNTVSWYQQALGQGPQFIFQYYREEENGRGNFPPRFSGLQFPNYSSELNVNALELDDSALYLCASSYGGTGDYEQYFGPGTRLTVT.

This chain joins TRBV4-2 and TRBJ1-3, with 7 bases matching TRBD1. The CDR3 length is 14 residues. The ends lost 4 bases at V and 4 bases at J; junction bases unmatched: 4. Per germline, CDR1 LGHNA and CDR2 YNFKEQ. The CDR3: CASSPTRGGNTIYF. CDR3 in DNA: TGTGCCAGCAGCCCAACCAGGGGGGGAAACACCATATATTTT.

In this sample, this clone turned up once. The chain joins TRBV7-6 to TRBJ2-5; 7 bases are shared with TRBD2. The CDR3 has 17 amino acids. V dropped 3 bases and J dropped 4; count of bases not matched to a gene: 14. CDR1 is SGHVS and CDR2 is FNYEAQ in the germline V gene. CDR3 nucleotide sequence: TGTGCCAGCAGCTTCCCGCCTGTTAGCGGGCGAGGAGAGACCCAGTACTTC. Its translation is CASSFPPVSGRGETQYF.

V and J are TRBV2 and TRBJ1-1; maybe TRBD1 (5 bases). The germline V gene encodes CDR1 SNHLY and CDR2 FYNNEI. CDR3 length equals 13 residues. The V end was cut by 6 bases, the J end by 6 bases, with 14 bases between. CDR3 sequence reads: CASSGEGVAEAFF. The CDR3, as DNA: TGTGCCAGCAGCGGGGAAGGGGTTGCTGAAGCTTTCTTT.

The V gene is TRBV5-1, the J gene TRBJ2-1; tentatively, D is TRBD2 (6 bases). CDR1 is SGHRS and CDR2 is YFSETQ in the germline V gene. This CDR3 has 15 amino acids. Trimming left V 5 bases short and J 2 bases short, with 14 bases between. In DNA form, the CDR3 reads TGCGCCAGCAGTGACATAGGAGGGACCTACAATGAGCAGTTCTTC. Its translation is CASSDIGGTYNEQFF.

This clone has just one count. V usage is TRBV10-1 and J usage is TRBJ2-1; D might be TRBD1 or TRBD2, each matching 5 bases. The CDR3 runs to 17 residues. The V gene lost 2 bases and the J gene lost 9 bases, with 23 bases spanning the gap. The germline V gene has CDR1 WNHNN and CDR2 SYGVQD (reference sequence). CDR3 sequence: CASSEEGTPASAIEQFF. The CDR3 bases are TGCGCCAGCAGTGAGGAGGGGACCCCAGCCTCGGCGATTGAGCAGTTCTTC.

V usage is TRBV3-1 (or the pseudogene TRBV3-2) and J usage is TRBJ1-6; D is ambiguous. This CDR3 region has 12 residues. Germline CDR1 is LGHDT and CDR2 is YNNKEL (reference sequence). Trimming took 4 bases from V and 15 from J, leaving 13 bases between them. The CDR3 region has the DNA TGTGCCAGCAGCCGAAGCCCCACGCACCTCCACTTT. Translating gives CASSRSPTHLHF.

In the case of this clone: Other DNA variants within this sample encode the same CDR3. CDR3 coding DNA: TGCGCCAGCAGGGACAGCCAAGAGACCCAGTACTTC. Protein: CASRDSQETQYF. V usage is TRBV5-1 and J usage is TRBJ2-5, with D possibly matching TRBD1 (6 bases). Trimming shortened V by 5 bases and J by 1 base, and 6 bases separated the two germline ends. The germline V gene encodes CDR1 SGHRS and CDR2 YFSETQ. This CDR3 contains 12 residues. The whole variable domain, filled in from reference TRBV5-1 and TRBJ2-5, reads KAGVTQTPRYLIKTRGQQVTLSCSPISGHRSVSWYQQTPGQGLQFLFEYFSETQRNKGNFPGRFSGRQFSNSRSEMNVSTLELGDSALYLCASRDSQETQYFGPGTRLLVL.

This clone was found once. This chain connects TRBV6-5 to TRBJ1-6; D is undetermined. V was shortened by 2 bases and J by 6 bases, with 8 bases between the two germline ends. CDR1 and CDR2 from the germline V gene are MNHEY and SVGAGI. The CDR3 spans 14 residues. The DNA of the CDR3 is TGTGCCAGCAGTTACGGAGCCGCTAATTCACCCCTCCACTTT. Encoded protein: CASSYGAANSPLHF.

The rearrangement uses TRBV23-1 and TRBJ1-5; 8 nucleotides match TRBD1. TRBV23-1 is an ORF for which the function is uncertain. The CDR3 has 15 amino acids. V was pared by 3 bases and J by 2 bases, with 3 bases of the junction left unmatched. The CDR3 nucleotides are TGCGCCAGCAGTCACCAGGGACAGGGCAATCAGCCCCAGCATTTT. It encodes CASSHQGQGNQPQHF.

This chain's CDR3 is CASSLVREQFF. The CDR3 DNA sequence: TGTGCCAGCAGCTTAGTGCGTGAGCAGTTCTTC. The genes are TRBV11-2 and TRBJ2-1, with D unclear. Germline CDR1 reads SGHAT; CDR2 reads FQNNGV. The CDR3 loop spans 11 amino acids. V lost 1 base, J lost 9 bases, and 4 bases lay in between. The full variable domain, with the rest looked up from reference TRBV11-2 and TRBJ2-1, is EAGVAQSPRYKIIEKRQSVAFWCNPISGHATLYWYQQILGQGPKLLIQFQNNGVVDDSQLPKDRFSAERLKGVDSTLKIQPAKLEDSAVYLCASSLVREQFFGPGTRLTVL.

V gene TRBV7-6 combines with J gene TRBJ1-1, with a weak D call TRBD1 (5 bases). CDR1 is SGHVS and CDR2 is FNYEAQ in the germline V gene. This CDR3 has 16 residues. V was shortened by 3 bases and J by 0 bases, with 14 bases between the two germline ends. Here the CDR3 DNA reads TGTGCCAGCAGCTTGTCCCCGGGCAGGGTGAACACTGAAGCTTTCTTT. Protein product: CASSLSPGRVNTEAFF.

V is TRBV5-1 and J is TRBJ1-2; D uncertain. Per the germline V gene, CDR1 is SGHRS and CDR2 is YFSETQ. The CDR3 extends over 14 amino acids. V lost 0 bases and J lost 0, with 6 bases in between. CDR3 DNA: TGCGCCAGCAGCTTGGAGGCAGCTAACTATGGCTACACCTTC. Encoded protein: CASSLEAANYGYTF.

The genes are TRBV27 and TRBJ1-5; D ambiguous. Per the germline V gene, CDR1 is MNHEY and CDR2 is SMNVEV (reference sequence). V was cut by 1 base and J by 1 base, with 14 bases left in between. This CDR3 is 17 amino acids long. Here the CDR3 reads CASSLYPPGGSNQPQHF. The CDR3 bases are TGTGCCAGCAGTTTATATCCCCCGGGTGGGAGCAATCAGCCCCAGCATTTT.

V gene TRBV2 combines with J gene TRBJ1-5; D ambiguous. The CDR3 has 15 residues. Trimming took 7 bases from V and 3 from J, leaving 16 bases between them. Germline V lookup: CDR1 SNHLY, CDR2 FYNNEI. The CDR3 protein is CASTPLDGVNQPQHF. CDR3 in DNA: TGTGCCAGCACCCCCCTGGACGGGGTCAATCAGCCCCAGCATTTT.

The V call is TRBV19, the J call TRBJ1-1; no reliable D call. Trimming removed 3 bases at V and 11 bases at J, with 13 bases between. This CDR3 spans 12 amino acids. CDR1 is LNHDA, CDR2 SQIVND, per germline (reference sequence). CDR3 nucleotides: TGTGCCAGTAGTATGGGGAGGGATGGGGCTTTCTTT. Translating it yields CASSMGRDGAFF. Together with reference TRBV19 and TRBJ1-1, the CDR3 gives the full variable domain: DGGITQSPKYLFRKEGQNVTLSCEQNLNHDAMYWYRQDPGQGLRLIYYSQIVNDFQKGDIAEGYSVSREKKESFPLTVTSAQKNPTAFYLCASSMGRDGAFFGQGTRLTVV.

The chain joins TRBV11-2 to TRBJ1-2; a possible D gene is TRBD1 (6 bases). The V end lost 7 bases, the J end lost 2 bases, and 8 bases lay between the germline ends. The CDR3 runs to 12 residues. Germline V gene lookup returns CDR1 SGHAT and CDR2 FQNNGV. CDR3 in amino acids: CASTQGNYGYTF. The CDR3 region has the DNA TGTGCCAGCACCCAGGGGAACTATGGCTACACCTTC.

This clone was found a few times. The chain is built from TRBV5-1 and TRBJ1-3; D gene ambiguous. The CDR3 loop spans 16 amino acids. Germline V gives CDR1 SGHRS, CDR2 YFSETQ. The germline V and J ends were trimmed by 0 bases and 0 bases, with 10 bases remaining between them. The CDR3 sequence: CASSLVPWPSGNTIYF. The DNA of the CDR3 is TGCGCCAGCAGCTTGGTACCCTGGCCCTCTGGAAACACCATATATTTT.

The genes are TRBV5-1 and TRBJ1-1; D is undetermined. The length of the CDR3 is 14 residues. Per germline, CDR1 SGHRS and CDR2 YFSETQ. V shed 0 bases and J shed 5 bases, with 11 bases lying between them. CDR3 in DNA: TGCGCCAGCAGCTTGGCTCACTGGGGTACTGAAGCTTTCTTT. Translation: CASSLAHWGTEAFF.

This clone was detected only a few times. The gene calls are TRBV5-8 and TRBJ1-3, with unresolved D. This CDR3 has 13 residues. The germline V gene has CDR1 SGHTS and CDR2 YDEGEE. Trimming took 8 bases from V and 0 from J, leaving 9 bases between them. This CDR3 reads CARTLGSGNTIYF. CDR3 coding DNA: TGTGCCAGGACACTCGGCTCTGGAAACACCATATATTTT.

The chain links TRBV5-1 to TRBJ1-6; 7 bases map to TRBD1. The CDR3 covers 14 residues. The junction had 1 base not matched to a gene; V was cut back by 4 bases and J by 3 bases. The germline V gene has CDR1 SGHRS and CDR2 YFSETQ. Here the CDR3 DNA reads TGCGCCAGCAGCAGGGACAGCTATAATTCACCCCTCCACTTT. It translates to CASSRDSYNSPLHF.

This chain connects TRBV5-1 to TRBJ1-2; tentative D call: TRBD1 (6 bases). Per germline, CDR1 SGHRS and CDR2 YFSETQ. V was clipped by 0 bases and J by 4 bases, with 19 bases between them. This CDR3 region has 17 residues. The CDR3 DNA reads as TGCGCCAGCAGCTTGGTGGGCGAGGGGGGTTTTGGCTATGGCTACACCTTC. Translation gives CASSLVGEGGFGYGYTF.

The chain is built from TRBV5-6 and TRBJ2-1; D unresolved. Looked up from germline, CDR1 is SGHDT and CDR2 is YYEEEE. The V end was cut by 6 bases, the J end by 7 bases, with 8 bases between. The CDR3 length is 11 residues. The CDR3 region has the DNA TGTGCCAGCATAGGTGGGAATGAGCAGTTCTTC. Its protein is CASIGGNEQFF.